A single sample gave rise to the 17 T cell receptor beta chains below, sequenced in a study of T cell responses to AZD1222 COVID-19 vaccine. Profiling relied on immunoSEQ multiplex PCR, and the TCRdb table lists in-frame clones only, not all of them. The sample holds some 200,000 clones, 90% to 95% seen once. The sample in question was peripheral blood, obtained on day 0 of MenACWY control vaccination. These receptors were taken from an adult in good health.

This chain links TRBV20-1 with TRBJ2-7; D might be TRBD1 or TRBD2, each matching 5 bases. Trimming cost V 1 base and J 7 bases, with 8 bases left between them. Germline CDR1 and CDR2: DFQATT and SNEGSKA (reference sequence). The CDR3 loop spans 11 amino acids. Here the CDR3 DNA reads TGCAGTGCTAGAGTAGAGGGGGAGCAGTACTTC. Residues: CSARVEGEQYF.

V and J are TRBV6-6 and TRBJ1-3; 10 nucleotides agree with TRBD1. CDR1 MNHNY and CDR2 SVGAGI come from the germline V gene (reference sequence). The CDR3 is 18 amino acids. V lost 5 bases and J lost 5; bases outside the gene matches: 15. This CDR3 is CASSPGQGSRGDRNTIYF. The CDR3 nucleotides are TGTGCCAGCAGTCCGGGACAGGGGTCGCGGGGGGATAGAAACACCATATATTTT.

This rearrangement joins TRBV28 to TRBJ2-7; 7 bases are a match to TRBD1. The ends lost 8 bases at V and 2 bases at J; junction bases unmatched: 6. This CDR3 has 13 amino acids. CDR1 is MDHEN and CDR2 is SYDVKM in the germline V gene. The CDR3 loop reads CASGPTGPYEQYF. The DNA for the CDR3 is TGTGCCAGCGGGCCGACAGGGCCCTACGAGCAGTACTTC. The variable domain in full, with the rest retrieved from reference TRBV28 and TRBJ2-7, is DVKVTQSSRYLVKRTGEKVFLECVQDMDHENMFWYRQDPGLGLRLIYFSYDVKMKEKGDIPEGYSVSREKKERFSLILESASTNQTSMYLCASGPTGPYEQYFGPGTRLTVT.

This chain links TRBV5-6 with TRBJ1-5; 7 nucleotides agree with TRBD1. The CDR3 is 15 amino acids. Germline V gene lookup returns CDR1 SGHDT and CDR2 YYEEEE. Trimming took 1 base from V and 3 from J; bases not matched to a gene: 4. CDR3 in DNA: TGTGCCAGCAGCTTGCTACAGGGGATCAATCAGCCCCAGCATTTT. This codes for CASSLLQGINQPQHF.

This chain connects TRBV7-2 to TRBJ1-2, with TRBD1 matching 7 bases. Trimming removed 5 bases from V and 7 bases from J; junction bases left unmatched: 4. Germline V lookup: CDR1 SGHTA, CDR2 FQGNSA. This CDR3 is 12 amino acids long. CDR3 sequence (DNA): TGTGCCAGCAGCAACCACAGGGGTGGCTACACCTTC. Translating gives CASSNHRGGYTF.

The chain is built from TRBV6-5 and TRBJ2-7; D is perhaps TRBD1 (5 bases). The CDR3 is 15 amino acids. Germline loops: CDR1 MNHEY, CDR2 SVGAGI. V was pared by 2 bases and J by 0 bases, with 11 bases between. CDR3 bases: TGTGCCAGCAGTTACGCCTGGGGCCGCTCCTACGAGCAGTACTTC. Protein sequence: CASSYAWGRSYEQYF.

The rearrangement joins TRBV19 to TRBJ1-5; TRBD1 agrees at 8 bases. The CDR3 consists of 14 residues. V lost 7 bases to trimming and J lost 1 base; unmatched junction nucleotides: 3. Germline V lookup: CDR1 LNHDA, CDR2 SQIVND (reference sequence). CDR3 in DNA: TGTGCCAGTAACACAGGGGGAAGCAATCAGCCCCAGCATTTT. This sequence encodes CASNTGGSNQPQHF.

This chain joins TRBV2 and TRBJ2-2; D is perhaps TRBD2 (6 bases). This CDR3 contains 12 residues. Germline values: CDR1 SNHLY, CDR2 FYNNEI. V was trimmed by 5 bases and J by 6 bases, leaving 7 bases between them. The CDR3, as DNA: TGTGCCAGCAGTTCTAGCGCCGGGGAGCTGTTTTTT. Its protein is CASSSSAGELFF. The full variable domain, completed using reference TRBV2 and TRBJ2-2, is EPEVTQTPSHQVTQMGQEVILRCVPISNHLYFYWYRQILGQKVEFLVSFYNNEISEKSEIFDDQFSVERPDGSNFTLKIRSTKLEDSAMYFCASSSSAGELFFGEGSRLTVL.

The chain links TRBV6-2 or TRBV6-3 to TRBJ1-5; 7 nucleotides agree with TRBD1. The V segment lost 6 bases and the J segment 3 bases; nucleotides outside the gene matches: 11. CDR1 MNHEY and CDR2 SVGEGT come from the germline V gene. This CDR3 region has 16 residues. CDR3 sequence (DNA): TGTGCCAGCAGCCCCAGGACAGGACAGATCAATCAGCCCCAGCATTTT. Encoded protein: CASSPRTGQINQPQHF.

The V gene is TRBV12-3 or TRBV12-4, the J gene TRBJ1-1; D call uncertain. V gave up 5 bases and J gave up 3 bases, with 7 bases separating them. The CDR3 consists of 12 residues. The CDR3 region has the DNA TGTGCCAGCAGTCCTTCGTACACTGAAGCTTTCTTT. Translated, it gives CASSPSYTEAFF.

The V gene is TRBV29-1, the J gene TRBJ1-1; D ambiguous. The CDR3 has 11 amino acids. Germline loops: CDR1 SQVTM, CDR2 ANQGSEA. Trimming stripped 7 bases from V and 3 bases from J, with 9 bases between. The CDR3 sequence is CSAVGHTEAFF. The CDR3 DNA reads TGCAGCGCCGTCGGCCACACTGAAGCTTTCTTT.

V is TRBV4-1 and J is TRBJ2-1; weak D call: TRBD2 (6 bases). V was clipped by 1 base and J by 0 bases, with 13 bases between them. Germline V CDR1 and CDR2: MGHRA, YSYEKL. CDR3 length: 17 residues. The CDR3 sequence: CASSQVLRGPSYNEQFF. The CDR3 nucleotides read TGCGCCAGCAGCCAAGTTTTGCGGGGCCCCTCCTACAATGAGCAGTTCTTC.

This chain joins TRBV28 and TRBJ1-1; D gene unclear. Germline loops: CDR1 MDHEN, CDR2 SYDVKM. V was pared by 8 bases and J by 0 bases, with 7 bases between. This CDR3 contains 12 residues. The DNA of the CDR3 is TGTGCCAGCTGCGATTTGAACACTGAAGCTTTCTTT. Its protein product is CASCDLNTEAFF.

This chain uses TRBV6-5 with TRBJ1-2, with TRBD1 matching over 7 bases. The CDR3 contains 13 residues. Germline V gives CDR1 MNHEY, CDR2 SVGAGI. The J segment lost 4 bases and the V segment lost 6 bases, leaving 5 bases of the junction unmatched. CDR3 coding DNA: TGTGCCAGCAGCCCGACAGGGACCTATGGCTACACCTTC. Translating gives CASSPTGTYGYTF.

V and J are TRBV7-3 and TRBJ1-6, with TRBD1 matching over 9 bases. Germline CDR1 and CDR2: SGHTA and FQGTGA. The trim removed 2 bases at V and 10 bases at J, leaving 6 bases unmatched. The CDR3 runs to 15 residues. The CDR3 region has the DNA TGTGCCAGCAGCTTACGCGGACAGGGGCACTCACCCCTCCACTTT. As protein: CASSLRGQGHSPLHF.

In this sample, this clone turned up a few times. The chain joins TRBV15 to TRBJ2-2; 7 bases map to TRBD1. The CDR3 loop spans 15 amino acids. CDR1 is LNHNV and CDR2 is YYDKDF in the germline V gene (reference sequence). V lost 9 bases to trimming and J lost 0 bases; unmatched junction nucleotides: 7. The CDR3 sequence is CATRQGWSNTGELFF. The CDR3 bases are TGTGCCACGCGACAGGGTTGGTCGAACACCGGGGAGCTGTTTTTT.

The J gene is TRBJ1-1, the V gene TRBV9; D remains unclear. This CDR3 comprises 14 residues. The germline V and J ends were trimmed by 0 bases and 0 bases, with 6 bases remaining between them. CDR1 and CDR2 from the germline V gene are SGDLS and YYNGEE. CDR3 protein: CASSVDPVNTEAFF. The CDR3 DNA is TGTGCCAGCAGCGTAGACCCGGTGAACACTGAAGCTTTCTTT.